This T cell receptor (beta chain) was profiled in a study of shared clonotypes between healthy human individuals. Profiling relied on immunoSEQ multiplex PCR, and the TCRdb table lists in-frame clones only, not all of them. Of hundreds of thousands of clones in the sample, around 95% were seen once. Terminally differentiated effector memory CD45RA+ cells were excluded by CCR7 positive selection of CD45RO-negative cells. The V and J ends lost 6 bases and 4 bases respectively, with 7 bases between them. CDR1 is MDHEN, CDR2 SYDVKM, per germline. The length of the CDR3 is 12 residues. This clonotype originated in a woman younger than 45 in good health. V usage is TRBV28 and J usage is TRBJ1-5; D remains ambiguous. The specimen was naive CD8+ T cells sorted from blood. The CDR3, as DNA: TGTGCCAGCAGCAAACCAAATCAGCCCCAGCATTTT. Its translation: CASSKPNQPQHF.